These 2 T cell receptor beta chains share one sample of origin, sequenced in a study of identical twins. TCRdb re-called the 5' RACE reads with MiXCR, one entry per CDR3 protein. The sample consists of under 350,000 distinct CDR3 sequences, over 8.5% of them appearing once. The data were also submitted as part of a second study, on yellow fever vaccine responses in identical twins.

Sequencing input: CD8+ T cells sorted from blood. These receptors all come from a woman aged 18 to 35 in good health.

The chain employs TRBV20-1 and TRBJ2-1; 15 nucleotides line up with TRBD2. Germline assignment: CDR1 DFQATT and CDR2 SNEGSKA (reference sequence). This CDR3 is built from 19 residues. Trimming at V came to 0 bases and at J to 2 bases, leaving 8 bases not matched to a gene. The CDR3 region is CSARDMGGLAGGTYNEQFF. In DNA form, the CDR3 reads TGCAGTGCTAGAGATATGGGGGGACTAGCGGGGGGAACCTACAATGAGCAGTTCTTC.

There are a few counts of this clonotype. This chain connects TRBV11-2 to TRBJ2-4; no firm D call. The CDR3 length is 16 residues. V was cut by 10 bases and J by 1 base, with 20 bases left in between. The germline V gene has CDR1 SGHAT and CDR2 FQNNGV. The CDR3, as DNA: TGTGCCATCAGTTATTCCTCAAAGGGTGCCAAAAACATTCAGTACTTC. As protein: CAISYSSKGAKNIQYF.